The 3 T cell receptor beta chains below all came from one sample that was sequenced in a study of shared clonotypes between healthy human individuals. The data were produced by immunoSEQ multiplex PCR, yet TCRdb's version contains in-frame clones alone and is incomplete. The sample includes some 980,000 clones, around three quarters of them seen just once. Sequenced input: memory CD4+ T cells sorted from blood. Subset denoted: CD45RA-negative fraction. The receptors were gathered from a man aged 18-30 years in good health.

The chain carries TRBV5-1 and TRBJ2-5, with 11 bases lining up with TRBD2. V was clipped by 1 base and J by 1 base; unmatched bases: 6. Germline assignment: CDR1 SGHRS and CDR2 YFSETQ. The CDR3 runs to 17 residues. Written as DNA, the CDR3 is TGCGCCAGCAGCTTGAACCCGCTAGCGGGGGGCCAAGAGACCCAGTACTTC. Amino acid sequence: CASSLNPLAGGQETQYF. The variable domain in full, with the rest retrieved from reference TRBV5-1 and TRBJ2-5, is KAGVTQTPRYLIKTRGQQVTLSCSPISGHRSVSWYQQTPGQGLQFLFEYFSETQRNKGNFPGRFSGRQFSNSRSEMNVSTLELGDSALYLCASSLNPLAGGQETQYFGPGTRLLVL.

This chain joins TRBV4-3 and TRBJ2-7; TRBD1 agrees at 7 bases. Germline trimming cut 4 bases from V and 3 bases from J; bases unmatched to any gene: 12. The CDR3 extends over 16 amino acids. The germline V gene has CDR1 LGHNA and CDR2 YSLEER. The CDR3 protein is CASSRNRDRPLYEQYF. The DNA for the CDR3 is TGCGCCAGCAGCCGGAACCGGGACAGACCTCTCTACGAGCAGTACTTC.

The rearrangement uses TRBV10-1 and TRBJ2-2; D is tentatively TRBD1 or TRBD2 (5 bases each). The CDR3 covers 15 residues. The V gene's germline CDR1 is WNHNN and CDR2 SYGVQD (reference sequence). Trimming took off 8 bases at V and 6 bases at J, with 19 bases between the two ends. The CDR3 nucleotides read TGCGCCAGCCCAACGGGGACCGCGTCCCCCGGGGAGCTGTTTTTT. The encoded protein is CASPTGTASPGELFF.